This is a list of T cell receptor beta chains from one sample in a study of Ad26.COV2.S vaccination and SARS-CoV-2 variants. Sequenced by immunoSEQ multiplex PCR; TCRdb stores in-frame clones only, minus some. This repertoire shows fewer than 400,000 clones, 85% to 90% found once; its top ten account for about 5%. The specimen was peripheral blood, collected in a trial of Ad26.COV2.S vaccine versus placebo. The receptors shown here come from a person between 18 and 60 years old who received the Ad26.COV2.S COVID-19 vaccine or a placebo. Both conserved end residues are trimmed from each CDR3.

J gene: TRBJ1-5
V gene: TRBV7-2
CDR3 protein: ASSLFPSGHGRSNQPQH

J gene: TRBJ1-1
V gene: TRBV6-5
CDR3 protein: ASSYSIQGINTEAF

J gene: TRBJ1-3
V gene: TRBV2
CDR3 protein: ASSQWGQGIRANTIY

J gene: TRBJ1-5
V gene: TRBV28
CDR3 protein: ASSFSSLNYRGGQPQH

J gene: TRBJ1-2
V gene: TRBV9
CDR3 protein: ASSVERGPYGYT

J gene: TRBJ1-5
V gene: TRBV4-1
CDR3 protein: ASSLNRDGYQPQH

J gene: TRBJ2-7
V gene: TRBV9
CDR3 protein: ASSLTGIGSYEQY

J gene: TRBJ2-5
V gene: TRBV9
CDR3 protein: ASSVADGAETQY

J gene: TRBJ2-1
V gene: TRBV5-1
CDR3 protein: ASSLRTGESNEQF

J gene: TRBJ1-2
V gene: TRBV5-4
CDR3 protein: ASTKHTFEGYGYT

J gene: TRBJ1-1
V gene: TRBV7-6
CDR3 protein: ASSLGDTLNTEAF

J gene: TRBJ2-3
V gene: TRBV19
CDR3 protein: ASSIDPPRQGDFTDTQY

J gene: TRBJ1-2
V gene: TRBV20-1
CDR3 protein: SATDGHGYT

J gene: TRBJ1-2
V gene: TRBV4-3
CDR3 protein: ASRKQGDLYGYT

J gene: TRBJ2-2
V gene: TRBV7-9
CDR3 protein: ASSPSRAGELF

J gene: TRBJ1-6
V gene: TRBV7-9
CDR3 protein: ASSFAGNSPLH

J gene: TRBJ1-1
V gene: TRBV28
CDR3 protein: ASTLQMGFSDTEAF

J gene: TRBJ1-6
V gene: TRBV3-1/TRBV3-2
CDR3 protein: ASSHRRVGQGARGSPLH

J gene: TRBJ2-3
V gene: TRBV7-2
CDR3 protein: ASSTLRADTQY

J gene: TRBJ1-2
V gene: TRBV7-2
CDR3 protein: ASSHDRGYGYT

J gene: TRBJ1-2
V gene: TRBV7-9
CDR3 protein: ASSFRQGGNYGYT

J gene: TRBJ2-5
V gene: TRBV7-9
CDR3 protein: ASSFRSDRGNNGETQY

J gene: TRBJ2-1
V gene: TRBV12-3/TRBV12-4
CDR3 protein: ASSSGLYNEQF

J gene: TRBJ2-3
V gene: TRBV7-2
CDR3 protein: ASSPGTNGPTDTQY

J gene: TRBJ1-4
V gene: TRBV2
CDR3 protein: ASIGTGNSEKLF

J gene: TRBJ1-2
V gene: TRBV28
CDR3 protein: ASSYLLDWVIYGYT

J gene: TRBJ2-7
V gene: TRBV27
CDR3 protein: ASSLLDRAQSEQY

J gene: TRBJ1-1
V gene: TRBV4-3
CDR3 protein: ASSVRTDGLNTF

J gene: TRBJ2-1
V gene: TRBV6-5
CDR3 protein: ASMTSGSHEERF

J gene: TRBJ1-2
V gene: TRBV28
CDR3 protein: ASSFSGGNYGYT

J gene: TRBJ2-7
V gene: TRBV7-2
CDR3 protein: ASSLSASGGSGSYEQY

J gene: TRBJ2-2
V gene: TRBV13
CDR3 protein: AVPDRGDGELF

J gene: TRBJ1-4
V gene: TRBV19
CDR3 protein: ASSSRGDNEKLF

J gene: TRBJ1-2
V gene: TRBV30
CDR3 protein: AWSVFNYGYT

J gene: TRBJ1-2
V gene: TRBV7-2
CDR3 protein: ASRENRGSNYGYT

J gene: TRBJ2-4
V gene: TRBV6-6
CDR3 protein: ASSPGLGDRGSVAKNIQY

J gene: TRBJ1-1
V gene: TRBV10-3
CDR3 protein: AISEGGVLTEAF

J gene: TRBJ2-2
V gene: TRBV19
CDR3 protein: ASSIGEKHTGELF

J gene: TRBJ1-1
V gene: TRBV15
CDR3 protein: ATSREITEAF

J gene: TRBJ1-1
V gene: TRBV7-8
CDR3 protein: ASSLIGLGVSF

J gene: TRBJ2-1
V gene: TRBV30
CDR3 protein: AGRRDFTRTEQF

J gene: TRBJ1-6
V gene: TRBV7-2
CDR3 protein: ASRSTGMSPLH

J gene: TRBJ2-2
V gene: TRBV30
CDR3 protein: AWMDLTGELF

J gene: TRBJ1-1
V gene: TRBV4-2
CDR3 protein: ASSQGDYGNTEAF

J gene: TRBJ1-2
V gene: TRBV2
CDR3 protein: ASSRDGYYGYT

J gene: TRBJ2-2
V gene: TRBV24-1
CDR3 protein: ATSVELAGGAGELF

J gene: TRBJ2-5
V gene: TRBV7-2
CDR3 protein: ASSSPTRGKETQY

J gene: TRBJ2-2
V gene: TRBV19
CDR3 protein: ASWELAGTGELF

J gene: TRBJ1-5
V gene: TRBV12-5
CDR3 protein: ASGFATVENQPQH

J gene: TRBJ1-1
V gene: TRBV20-1
CDR3 protein: SASFTGSQNTEAF